One and the same sample provided the 15 T cell receptor beta chains below, sequenced in a study of cytomegalovirus exposure and HLA in healthy donors. Researchers ran the PCR with 60 Vbeta and 13 Jbeta primers. Clones were read by immunoSEQ multiplex PCR, and TCRdb kept only the in-frame ones, dropping some. The sample has about 200,000 clones; approximately 85% are singletons. The sequencing input was PBMCs. These receptors all come from a middle-aged woman in good health and CMV-seronegative.

V usage is TRBV6-5 and J usage is TRBJ2-2, with 8 positions matching TRBD2. CDR1 and CDR2 from the germline V gene are MNHEY and SVGAGI. CDR3 size: 15 residues. V lost 5 bases and J lost 5; bases outside the gene matches: 7. Written as DNA, the CDR3 is TGTGCCAGCAGTCGGACTAGCCGAGAAACCGGGGAGCTGTTTTTT. Its protein product is CASSRTSRETGELFF.

V gene TRBV5-4 combines with J gene TRBJ1-2; D call uncertain. V was trimmed by 4 bases and J by 7 bases, leaving 20 bases between them. Germline loops: CDR1 SGHNT, CDR2 YYREEE (reference sequence). This CDR3 has 15 amino acids. The CDR3 spells CASSGRIRRATGYTF. The CDR3 DNA is TGTGCCAGCAGCGGACGGATCAGGAGGGCGACTGGCTACACCTTC. The entire variable domain, with the rest obtained from reference TRBV5-4 and TRBJ1-2, is as follows: ETGVTQSPTHLIKTRGQQVTLRCSSQSGHNTVSWYQQALGQGPQFIFQYYREEENGRGNFPPRFSGLQFPNYSSELNVNALELDDSALYLCASSGRIRRATGYTFGSGTRLTVV.

The rearrangement joins TRBV6-5 to TRBJ1-5; D remains unclear. Germline V gene sequence: CDR1 MNHEY, CDR2 SVGAGI. The CDR3 contains 14 residues. Trimming cost V 5 bases and J 2 bases, with 10 bases left between them. The CDR3 bases are TGTGCCAGCAGTCCAGGTTACGGCAATCAGCCCCAGCATTTT. Residues: CASSPGYGNQPQHF.

V and J are TRBV18 and TRBJ1-1, with 8 bases matching TRBD1. CDR1 is KGHSH, CDR2 LQKENI, per germline. V trimming: 6 bases; J trimming: 5 bases; junction bases outside the gene matches: 14. This CDR3 region has 16 residues. The CDR3 DNA follows: TGTGCCAGCTCCCCGAACTTCAACACAGGGGGGACTGAAGCTTTCTTT. It specifies CASSPNFNTGGTEAFF.

The chain links TRBV5-8 to TRBJ1-1, with 7 bases matching TRBD1. V was pared by 2 bases and J by 5 bases, with 9 bases of the junction left unmatched. The length of the CDR3 is 15 residues. Germline V gene data show CDR1 as SGHTS and CDR2 as YDEGEE. CDR3 in amino acids: CASSFRQGGKTEAFF. The DNA for the CDR3 is TGTGCCAGCAGCTTTAGACAGGGTGGGAAGACTGAAGCTTTCTTT. The complete variable domain, with remaining parts taken from reference TRBV5-8 and TRBJ1-1, reads EAGVTQSPTHLIKTRGQQATLRCSPISGHTSVYWYQQALGLGLQFLLWYDEGEERNRGNFPPRFSGRQFPNYSSELNVNALELEDSALYLCASSFRQGGKTEAFFGQGTRLTVV.

In this sample, this clone turned up a few times. This chain uses TRBV4-2 with TRBJ1-2; D gene unclear. The germline CDR1 and CDR2 sequences are LGHNA and YNFKEQ. V lost 5 bases and J lost 4, with 14 bases in between. The CDR3 sequence is 14 residues long. The DNA for the CDR3 is TGTGCCAGCAGCGGAGTCGAGGGCGGCTATGGCTACACCTTC. Translated, it gives CASSGVEGGYGYTF.

As DNA, the CDR3 is TGTGCCAGTCCTAGGCGCAGGGGGCGGGCTGAAGCTTTCTTT. Translated: CASPRRRGRAEAFF. The chain is built from TRBV6-5 and TRBJ1-1; 8 nucleotides agree with TRBD1. The CDR3 sequence is 14 residues long. With V trimmed by 9 bases and J by 6 bases, 12 bases remained unmatched. CDR1 is MNHEY and CDR2 is SVGAGI in the germline V gene.

This clone came up once. The rearrangement joins TRBV6-1 to TRBJ2-2, with D unclear. Germline V gives CDR1 MNHNS, CDR2 SASEGT. Trimming took 5 bases from V and 6 from J, leaving 13 bases between them. The CDR3 totals 14 residues. This CDR3 is CASSHNSRAGELFF. DNA of the CDR3: TGTGCCAGCAGTCACAACTCTCGGGCCGGGGAGCTGTTTTTT.

Worth noting for this clone: Other DNA sequences within the sample encode an identical CDR3. The CDR3 bases are TGTGCCAGCAGCTTAGGCGGCGGCGAGCAGTACTTC. Translation: CASSLGGGEQYF. The rearrangement uses TRBV7-9 and TRBJ2-7; unclear D gene. Germline CDR1 is SEHNR and CDR2 is FQNEAQ (reference sequence). The CDR3 is 12 amino acids. V was clipped by 1 base and J by 6 bases, with 7 bases between them.

V gene TRBV19 combines with J gene TRBJ2-7; 7 nucleotides agree with TRBD1. CDR1 is LNHDA, CDR2 SQIVND, per germline (reference sequence). The CDR3 is made up of 14 amino acids. V gave up 1 base and J gave up 2 bases; unmatched junction bases: 2. CDR3 loop: CASSIAGTAYEQYF. CDR3 DNA: TGTGCCAGTAGTATAGCCGGGACAGCCTACGAGCAGTACTTC.

This chain uses TRBV7-2 with TRBJ2-7, with D tentatively TRBD2 (6 bases). Deletions cut 5 bases from V and 2 bases from J, with 16 bases between. CDR3 length equals 15 residues. Looked up from germline, CDR1 is SGHTA and CDR2 is FQGNSA. CDR3 DNA sequence: TGTGCCAGCAGCCCCCTAGGAGGGCGTGCCTACGAGCAGTACTTC. Encoded protein: CASSPLGGRAYEQYF.

The J gene is TRBJ2-3, the V gene TRBV30; D is unresolved. From germline, CDR1 is GTSNPN and CDR2 SVGIG (reference sequence). This CDR3 is built from 12 residues. Trimming stripped 1 base from V and 6 bases from J, with 8 bases between. The CDR3 DNA follows: TGTGCCTGGAGTGAGGTCGGGGATACGCAGTATTTT. Amino acid sequence: CAWSEVGDTQYF.

The genes are TRBV5-4 and TRBJ2-7; TRBD2 is a possible D gene (6 bases). The CDR3 sequence is 12 residues long. Looked up from germline, CDR1 is SGHNT and CDR2 is YYREEE (reference sequence). Trimming took off 4 bases at V and 6 bases at J, with 11 bases between the two ends. CDR3 protein: CASSTLGGEQYF. CDR3 nucleotides: TGTGCCAGCAGCACGTTGGGGGGCGAGCAGTACTTC.

This chain joins TRBV7-8 and TRBJ1-3; D is ambiguous. The V gene's germline CDR1 is SGHVS and CDR2 FQNEAQ. The CDR3 is 13 amino acids. V lost 3 bases, J lost 8 bases, and 11 bases lay in between. CDR3 nucleotide sequence: TGTGCCAGCAGCTTTACCTCCGGGGACACCATATATTTT. Amino acid sequence: CASSFTSGDTIYF.

This chain joins TRBV5-1 and TRBJ2-5; 9 bases align to TRBD2. This CDR3 has 16 residues. The V gene end was trimmed by 7 bases and the J gene end by 3 bases; junction bases not matched to a gene: 13. Germline V lookup: CDR1 SGHRS, CDR2 YFSETQ. The CDR3 coding sequence is TGCGCCAGCCGCTCTACCGGAGCGGGAGGTGAAGAGACCCAGTACTTC. It specifies CASRSTGAGGEETQYF.